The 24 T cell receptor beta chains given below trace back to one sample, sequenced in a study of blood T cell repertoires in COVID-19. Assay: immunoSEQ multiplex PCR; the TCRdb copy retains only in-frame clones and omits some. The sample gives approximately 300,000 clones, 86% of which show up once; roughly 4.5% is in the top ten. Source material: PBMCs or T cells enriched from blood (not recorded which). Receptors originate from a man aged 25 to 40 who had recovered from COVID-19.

In nucleotides, the CDR3 is TGTGCCTGGAGTGGACTAGCGGGACTGCAGTACTTC. It yields the protein CAWSGLAGLQYF. This chain links TRBV30 with TRBJ2-7, with TRBD2 identical over 11 bases. Germline-derived CDR1 and CDR2 are GTSNPN and SVGIG (reference sequence). Unmatched junction bases numbered 2, after V lost 1 base and J lost 9 bases. This CDR3 has 12 amino acids.

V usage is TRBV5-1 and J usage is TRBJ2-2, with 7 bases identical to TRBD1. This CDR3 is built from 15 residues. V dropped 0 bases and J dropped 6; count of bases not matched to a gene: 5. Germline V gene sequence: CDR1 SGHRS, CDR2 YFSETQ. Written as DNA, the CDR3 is TGCGCCAGCAGCTTGGGGCACAGGGGAGCCGGGGAGCTGTTTTTT. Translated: CASSLGHRGAGELFF.

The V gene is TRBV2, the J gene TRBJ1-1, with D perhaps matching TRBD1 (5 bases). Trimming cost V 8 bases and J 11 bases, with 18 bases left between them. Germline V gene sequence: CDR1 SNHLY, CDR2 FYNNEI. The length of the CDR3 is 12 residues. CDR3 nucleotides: TGTGCCAGCCGGGAAGTCGGGGGTGATGCTTTCTTT. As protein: CASREVGGDAFF.

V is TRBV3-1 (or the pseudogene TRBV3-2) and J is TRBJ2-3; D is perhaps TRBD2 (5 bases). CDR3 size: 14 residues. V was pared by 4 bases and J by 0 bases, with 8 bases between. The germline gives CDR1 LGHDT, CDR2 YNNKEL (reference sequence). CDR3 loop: CASSPRTSTDTQYF. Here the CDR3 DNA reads TGTGCCAGCAGCCCCCGGACTAGCACAGATACGCAGTATTTT.

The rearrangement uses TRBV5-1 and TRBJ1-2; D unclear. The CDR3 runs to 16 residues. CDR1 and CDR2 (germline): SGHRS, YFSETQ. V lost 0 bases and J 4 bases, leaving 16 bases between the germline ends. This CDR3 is CASSLEAAGASYGYTF. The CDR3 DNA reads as TGCGCCAGCAGCTTGGAAGCGGCAGGAGCCTCCTATGGCTACACCTTC.

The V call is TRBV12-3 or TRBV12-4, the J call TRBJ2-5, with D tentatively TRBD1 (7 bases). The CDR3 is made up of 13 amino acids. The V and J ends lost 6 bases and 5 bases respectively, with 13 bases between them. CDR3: CASRLTGRETQYF. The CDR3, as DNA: TGTGCCAGCAGGCTGACAGGGAGGGAGACCCAGTACTTC.

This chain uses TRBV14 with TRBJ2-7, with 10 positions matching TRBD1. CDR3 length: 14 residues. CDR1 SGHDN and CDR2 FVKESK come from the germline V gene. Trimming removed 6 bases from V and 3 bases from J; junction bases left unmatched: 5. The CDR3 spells CASSEGTGDYEQYF. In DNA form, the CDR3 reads TGTGCCAGCAGTGAAGGGACAGGGGACTACGAGCAGTACTTC. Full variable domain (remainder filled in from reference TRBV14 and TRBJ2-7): EAGVTQFPSHSVIEKGQTVTLRCDPISGHDNLYWYRRVMGKEIKFLLHFVKESKQDESGMPNNRFLAERTGGTYSTLKVQPAELEDSGVYFCASSEGTGDYEQYFGPGTRLTVT.

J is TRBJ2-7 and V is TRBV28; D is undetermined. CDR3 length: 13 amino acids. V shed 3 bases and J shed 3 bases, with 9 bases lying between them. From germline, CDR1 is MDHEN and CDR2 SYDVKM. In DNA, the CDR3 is TGTGCCAGCAGTTTTGATCCCTACTACGAGCAGTACTTC. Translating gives CASSFDPYYEQYF.

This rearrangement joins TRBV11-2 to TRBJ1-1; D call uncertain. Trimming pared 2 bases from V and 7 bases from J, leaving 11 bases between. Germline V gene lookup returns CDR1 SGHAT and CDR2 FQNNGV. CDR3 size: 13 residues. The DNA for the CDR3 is TGTGCCAGCAGCTTAAACGCGGGTCTTGAAGCTTTCTTT. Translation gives CASSLNAGLEAFF. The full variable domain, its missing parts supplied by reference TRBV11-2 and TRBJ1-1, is EAGVAQSPRYKIIEKRQSVAFWCNPISGHATLYWYQQILGQGPKLLIQFQNNGVVDDSQLPKDRFSAERLKGVDSTLKIQPAKLEDSAVYLCASSLNAGLEAFFGQGTRLTVV.

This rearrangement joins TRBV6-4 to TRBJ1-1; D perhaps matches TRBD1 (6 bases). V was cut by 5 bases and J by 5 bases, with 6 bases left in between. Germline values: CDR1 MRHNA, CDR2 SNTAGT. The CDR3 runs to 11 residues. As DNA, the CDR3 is TGTGCCAGCAGTCAGGGGACTGAAGCTTTCTTT. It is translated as CASSQGTEAFF.

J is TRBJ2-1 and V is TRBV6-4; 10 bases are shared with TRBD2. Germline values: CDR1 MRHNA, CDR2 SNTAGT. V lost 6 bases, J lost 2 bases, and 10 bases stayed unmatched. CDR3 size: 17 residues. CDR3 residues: CASSLYQLAGAYNEQFF. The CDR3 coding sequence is TGTGCCAGCAGCCTCTACCAGCTAGCGGGAGCCTACAATGAGCAGTTCTTC.

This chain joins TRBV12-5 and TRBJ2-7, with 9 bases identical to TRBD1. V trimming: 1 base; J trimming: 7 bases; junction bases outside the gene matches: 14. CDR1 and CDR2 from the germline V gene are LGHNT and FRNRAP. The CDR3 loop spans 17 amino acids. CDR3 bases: TGTGCTAGTGGTTTGGCATTGGGACAGGGATTTTTGGGGGAGCAGTACTTC. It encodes CASGLALGQGFLGEQYF.

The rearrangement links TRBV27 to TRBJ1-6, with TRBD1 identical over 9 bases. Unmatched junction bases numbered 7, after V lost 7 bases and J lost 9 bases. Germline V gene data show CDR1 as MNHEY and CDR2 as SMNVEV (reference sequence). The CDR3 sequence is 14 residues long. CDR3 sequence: CASTPTGGGSPLHF. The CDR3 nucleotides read TGTGCCAGCACCCCGACAGGGGGAGGTTCACCCCTCCACTTT.

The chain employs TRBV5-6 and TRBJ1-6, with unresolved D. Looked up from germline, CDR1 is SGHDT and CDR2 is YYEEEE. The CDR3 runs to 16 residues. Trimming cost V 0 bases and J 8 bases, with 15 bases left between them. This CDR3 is CASSLAPRRGDSPLHF. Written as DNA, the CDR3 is TGTGCCAGCAGCTTGGCCCCGCGAAGAGGAGATTCACCCCTCCACTTT.

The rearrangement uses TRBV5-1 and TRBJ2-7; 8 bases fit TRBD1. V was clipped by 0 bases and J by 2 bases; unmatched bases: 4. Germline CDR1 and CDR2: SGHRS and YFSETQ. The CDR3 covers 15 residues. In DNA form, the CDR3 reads TGCGCCAGCAGCTTGGTGGGGACAGGTCCCTACGAGCAGTACTTC. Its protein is CASSLVGTGPYEQYF.

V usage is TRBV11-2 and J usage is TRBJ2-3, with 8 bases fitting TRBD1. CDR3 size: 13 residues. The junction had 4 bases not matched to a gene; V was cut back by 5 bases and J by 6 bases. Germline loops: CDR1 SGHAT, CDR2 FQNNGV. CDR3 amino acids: CASSADRGDTQYF. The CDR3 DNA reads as TGTGCCAGCAGCGCCGACAGGGGCGATACGCAGTATTTT.

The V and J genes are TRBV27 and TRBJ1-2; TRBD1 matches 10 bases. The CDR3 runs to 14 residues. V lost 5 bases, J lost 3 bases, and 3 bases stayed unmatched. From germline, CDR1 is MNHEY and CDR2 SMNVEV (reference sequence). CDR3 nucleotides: TGTGCCAGCAGTCCAGGACAGGGGGACTATGGCTACACCTTC. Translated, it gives CASSPGQGDYGYTF.

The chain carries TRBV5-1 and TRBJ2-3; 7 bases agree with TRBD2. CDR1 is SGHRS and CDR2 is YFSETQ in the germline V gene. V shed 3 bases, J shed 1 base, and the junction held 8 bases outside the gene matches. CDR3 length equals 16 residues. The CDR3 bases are TGCGCCAGCAGCTGGAGCCCTAGCGGCGGCACAGATACGCAGTATTTT. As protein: CASSWSPSGGTDTQYF.

The CDR3 spells CASSVQGGDYGYTF. The CDR3, as DNA: TGTGCCAGCAGCGTACAGGGGGGCGACTATGGCTACACCTTC. The rearrangement joins TRBV9 to TRBJ1-2; 7 bases align to TRBD1. CDR1 is SGDLS, CDR2 YYNGEE, per germline. V lost 1 base to trimming and J lost 3 bases; unmatched junction nucleotides: 3. The CDR3 contains 14 residues.

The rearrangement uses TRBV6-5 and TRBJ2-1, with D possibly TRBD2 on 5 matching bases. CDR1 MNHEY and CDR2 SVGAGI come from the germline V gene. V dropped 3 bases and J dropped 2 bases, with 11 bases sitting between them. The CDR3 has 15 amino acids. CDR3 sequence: CASSYTGIAYNEQFF. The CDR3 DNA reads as TGTGCCAGCAGTTATACCGGGATCGCCTACAATGAGCAGTTCTTC.

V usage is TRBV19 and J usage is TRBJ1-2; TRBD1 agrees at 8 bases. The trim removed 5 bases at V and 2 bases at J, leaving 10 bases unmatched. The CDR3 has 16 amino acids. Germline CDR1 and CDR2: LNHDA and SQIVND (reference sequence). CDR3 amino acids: CASSRVGQGANYGYTF. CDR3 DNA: TGTGCCAGTAGTCGGGTTGGACAGGGCGCCAACTATGGCTACACCTTC.

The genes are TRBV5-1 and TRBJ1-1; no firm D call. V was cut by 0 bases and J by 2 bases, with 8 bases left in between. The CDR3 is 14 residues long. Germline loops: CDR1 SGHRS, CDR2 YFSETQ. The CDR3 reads CASSLATDNTEAFF. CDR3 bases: TGCGCCAGCAGCTTGGCCACAGATAACACTGAAGCTTTCTTT.

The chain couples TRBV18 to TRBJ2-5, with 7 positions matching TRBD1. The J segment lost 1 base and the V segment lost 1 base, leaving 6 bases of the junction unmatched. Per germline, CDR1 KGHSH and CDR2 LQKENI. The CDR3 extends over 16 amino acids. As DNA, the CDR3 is TGTGCCAGCTCACCACAGGCACAGGGGATCCAAGAGACCCAGTACTTC. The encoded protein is CASSPQAQGIQETQYF. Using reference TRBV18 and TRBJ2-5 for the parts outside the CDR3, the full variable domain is NAGVMQNPRHLVRRRGQEARLRCSPMKGHSHVYWYRQLPEEGLKFMVYLQKENIIDESGMPKERFSAEFPKEGPSILRIQQVVRGDSAAYFCASSPQAQGIQETQYFGPGTRLLVL.

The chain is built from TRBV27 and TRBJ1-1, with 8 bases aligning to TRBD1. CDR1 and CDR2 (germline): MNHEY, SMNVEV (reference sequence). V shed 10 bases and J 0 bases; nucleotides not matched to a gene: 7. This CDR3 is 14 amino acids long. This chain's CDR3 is CAIAPGQVNTEAFF. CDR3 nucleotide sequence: TGTGCCATTGCACCGGGACAGGTGAACACTGAAGCTTTCTTT.